This T cell receptor (beta chain) was captured in a study of regulatory T cells in long-lasting Graves disease. Study results and limitations: Persistent cases favored TRBV28, TRBJ1-2 and TRBJ2-5.

This clonotype was detected only a few times. Antigen unknown. The authors built TCR beta libraries using iRepertoire HTBI primers and Arm-PCR of CDR3 regions. TCRdb re-derived calls from the multiplex PCR reads in MiXCR, one entry per CDR3 protein. Counted here are approximately 540,000 distinct CDR3 sequences, 12% occurring once; the ten biggest clones make up 8% to 10%. This CDR3 is built from 14 residues. Trimming stripped 0 bases from V and 12 bases from J, with 15 bases between. Germline CDR1 reads LGHNA; CDR2 reads YSLEER. Time point noted: newly diagnosed GD, antithyroid drugs for less than 3 months. PBMC-extracted RNA yielded the TCR library. The same specimen was also included in a second study, on T cells in Graves' hyperthyroidism and ophthalmopathy. In that study: Hyperthyroidism, newly diagnosed and lasting under 2 months, affected patients aged 18 to 65. Any patient presenting with uncontrolled infection, other autoimmune disease, pregnancy or lactation was left out. Using 13 V-J features, a model discriminated ophthalmopathy from stable hyperthyroidism.

The sequence was collected from a woman aged 25 to 39 with Graves disease. The sequencing here drew on peripheral blood mononuclear cells (PBMCs), taken at new diagnosis, from a patient treated with antithyroid drugs. This chain uses TRBV4-3 with TRBJ1-5; D is uncertain. The CDR3 sequence is CASSQDTFQELQHF. In nucleotides, the CDR3 is TGCGCCAGCAGCCAAGATACTTTTCAGGAGCTCCAGCATTTT.